The present entry profiles one TCR beta chain with its context. Its antigen is unidentified. This specimen belongs to a study of cytomegalovirus exposure and HLA in healthy donors. Study-wide results and caveats: TCR beta V- and J-gene trimming, according to a later analysis, was linked to a missense DCLRE1C variant. No immune exposure information besides CMV serostatus was available.

Amplification used 60 Vbeta primers and 13 Jbeta primers. The data were produced by immunoSEQ multiplex PCR, yet TCRdb's version contains in-frame clones alone and is incomplete. The sample records 130,000 to 150,000 clones, roughly 80% being singletons. Input material: PBMCs. The TCR comes from a woman aged 35 to 49 in good health and CMV-seropositive.

As DNA, the CDR3 is TGCGCCAGCAGCCGAGGAGGGACCGCTGAAAAACTGTTTTTT. Translating gives CASSRGGTAEKLFF. This chain links TRBV4-1 with TRBJ1-4, with D perhaps TRBD1 (5 bases). The CDR3 has 14 residues. V gave up 4 bases and J gave up 7 bases, with 13 bases separating them. Per the germline V gene, CDR1 is MGHRA and CDR2 is YSYEKL.